A selection of T cell receptor beta chains follows, all from one sample in a study of CD8 T cells in Susac syndrome. TCRdb reprocessed the immunoSEQ multiplex PCR reads via MiXCR and lists one record per CDR3 protein. This sample yields hundreds of thousands of distinct CDR3 sequences, of which 85% are seen a single time; 0.09% to 0.15% belongs to the top ten. The sequencing input was CD8+ T cells from PBMCs. Receptor source: a human donor with multiple sclerosis. Each CDR3 is given with its conserved first and last residue. The order of the fields is J gene, CDR3 length, D gene, V gene, clone size, CDR3 DNA, CDR3 protein. A D gene is named only where the DNA matches it firmly. The size field is filled for only some rows; it gives once, few, many or a size class.

TRBJ2-7,15,TRBD1,TRBV29-1,-,TGCAGCGTTGAATTTTCGACAGGGAGTTCCTACGAGCAGTACTTC,CSVEFSTGSSYEQYF
TRBJ2-1,16,TRBD2,TRBV28,-,TGTGCCAGCAGTTTAGTAGCGGGACCACGCCCGAAAGAGCAGTTCTTC,CASSLVAGPRPKEQFF
TRBJ1-2,13,-,TRBV6-4,-,TGTGCCAGCAGTGACTCTGAGGAGGATGGCTACACCTTC,CASSDSEEDGYTF
TRBJ2-7,17,TRBD1,TRBV5-1,-,TGCGCCAGCAGCTTGCGACTTTGGGACAGGGGATCCTACGAGCAGTACTTC,CASSLRLWDRGSYEQYF
TRBJ2-7,15,-,TRBV9,-,TGTGCCAGCAGCGTAGCTTCCGGTACCCCCTACGAGCAGTACTTC,CASSVASGTPYEQYF
TRBJ2-1,13,-,TRBV7-9,-,TGTGCCAGCAGCCTCTCGGGGCACAATGAGCAGTTCTTC,CASSLSGHNEQFF
TRBJ2-1,14,-,TRBV30,-,TGTGCCTGGGTCGGGGGGCTGTCCTACAATGAGCAGTTCTTC,CAWVGGLSYNEQFF
TRBJ2-7,14,TRBD2,TRBV28,-,TGTGCCAGCAGTTTAGGGCTAGCGGGAGTCGAGCAGTACTTC,CASSLGLAGVEQYF
TRBJ1-1,16,-,TRBV3-1,once,TGTGCCAGCAGCCAAGATCTACGGGGCAGGGACACTGAAGCTTTCTTT,CASSQDLRGRDTEAFF
TRBJ1-1,12,-,TRBV20-1,-,TGCAGTGCTAGGATCCAGGACACTGAAGCTTTCTTT,CSARIQDTEAFF
TRBJ1-2,12,-,TRBV6-5,-,TGTGCCAGCACGAAAGGGGGAGGGGGCTACACCTTC,CASTKGGGGYTF
TRBJ2-1,12,-,TRBV6-2/TRBV6-3,-,TGTGCCAGCAGTACAGGGTCACGGGAGCAGTTCTTC,CASSTGSREQFF
TRBJ2-3,17,-,TRBV18,-,TGTGCCAGCTCAAAGCCAAGGGACGGGACTAGCACAGATACGCAGTATTTT,CASSKPRDGTSTDTQYF
TRBJ2-5,13,-,TRBV30,-,TGTGCCTGGAGTGTACTCAGGCAAGAGACCCAGTACTTC,CAWSVLRQETQYF
TRBJ2-1,16,TRBD1,TRBV15,-,TGTGCCACCAGCAGGGACGACAGGGGGTCCTACAATGAGCAGTTCTTC,CATSRDDRGSYNEQFF
TRBJ2-1,14,-,TRBV30,-,TGTGCCTGGAGTGTACTGACAAAAGATCATGAGCAGTTCTTC,CAWSVLTKDHEQFF
TRBJ1-4,14,-,TRBV7-6,-,TGTGCCAGCAGCCAAAATACAGGGAATGAAAAACTGTTTTTT,CASSQNTGNEKLFF
TRBJ2-7,14,-,TRBV20-1,once,TGCAGTGCTAGAGATTGGGACCGACACTACGAGCAGTACTTC,CSARDWDRHYEQYF
TRBJ2-7,13,-,TRBV29-1,few,TGCAGCGTTGTGCCCGGGGGCGGTTACGAGCAGTACTTC,CSVVPGGGYEQYF
TRBJ1-4,13,-,TRBV20-1,-,TGCAGTGCCTGGGAAGCGCCTAATGAAAAACTGTTTTTT,CSAWEAPNEKLFF
TRBJ2-2,15,TRBD1,TRBV15,-,TGTGCCACCAGAGGGGACAGGGACAACACCGGGGAGCTGTTTTTT,CATRGDRDNTGELFF
TRBJ2-7,13,-,TRBV7-9,-,TGTGCCAGCAGCTTAACGGGGCACTACGAGCAGTACTTC,CASSLTGHYEQYF